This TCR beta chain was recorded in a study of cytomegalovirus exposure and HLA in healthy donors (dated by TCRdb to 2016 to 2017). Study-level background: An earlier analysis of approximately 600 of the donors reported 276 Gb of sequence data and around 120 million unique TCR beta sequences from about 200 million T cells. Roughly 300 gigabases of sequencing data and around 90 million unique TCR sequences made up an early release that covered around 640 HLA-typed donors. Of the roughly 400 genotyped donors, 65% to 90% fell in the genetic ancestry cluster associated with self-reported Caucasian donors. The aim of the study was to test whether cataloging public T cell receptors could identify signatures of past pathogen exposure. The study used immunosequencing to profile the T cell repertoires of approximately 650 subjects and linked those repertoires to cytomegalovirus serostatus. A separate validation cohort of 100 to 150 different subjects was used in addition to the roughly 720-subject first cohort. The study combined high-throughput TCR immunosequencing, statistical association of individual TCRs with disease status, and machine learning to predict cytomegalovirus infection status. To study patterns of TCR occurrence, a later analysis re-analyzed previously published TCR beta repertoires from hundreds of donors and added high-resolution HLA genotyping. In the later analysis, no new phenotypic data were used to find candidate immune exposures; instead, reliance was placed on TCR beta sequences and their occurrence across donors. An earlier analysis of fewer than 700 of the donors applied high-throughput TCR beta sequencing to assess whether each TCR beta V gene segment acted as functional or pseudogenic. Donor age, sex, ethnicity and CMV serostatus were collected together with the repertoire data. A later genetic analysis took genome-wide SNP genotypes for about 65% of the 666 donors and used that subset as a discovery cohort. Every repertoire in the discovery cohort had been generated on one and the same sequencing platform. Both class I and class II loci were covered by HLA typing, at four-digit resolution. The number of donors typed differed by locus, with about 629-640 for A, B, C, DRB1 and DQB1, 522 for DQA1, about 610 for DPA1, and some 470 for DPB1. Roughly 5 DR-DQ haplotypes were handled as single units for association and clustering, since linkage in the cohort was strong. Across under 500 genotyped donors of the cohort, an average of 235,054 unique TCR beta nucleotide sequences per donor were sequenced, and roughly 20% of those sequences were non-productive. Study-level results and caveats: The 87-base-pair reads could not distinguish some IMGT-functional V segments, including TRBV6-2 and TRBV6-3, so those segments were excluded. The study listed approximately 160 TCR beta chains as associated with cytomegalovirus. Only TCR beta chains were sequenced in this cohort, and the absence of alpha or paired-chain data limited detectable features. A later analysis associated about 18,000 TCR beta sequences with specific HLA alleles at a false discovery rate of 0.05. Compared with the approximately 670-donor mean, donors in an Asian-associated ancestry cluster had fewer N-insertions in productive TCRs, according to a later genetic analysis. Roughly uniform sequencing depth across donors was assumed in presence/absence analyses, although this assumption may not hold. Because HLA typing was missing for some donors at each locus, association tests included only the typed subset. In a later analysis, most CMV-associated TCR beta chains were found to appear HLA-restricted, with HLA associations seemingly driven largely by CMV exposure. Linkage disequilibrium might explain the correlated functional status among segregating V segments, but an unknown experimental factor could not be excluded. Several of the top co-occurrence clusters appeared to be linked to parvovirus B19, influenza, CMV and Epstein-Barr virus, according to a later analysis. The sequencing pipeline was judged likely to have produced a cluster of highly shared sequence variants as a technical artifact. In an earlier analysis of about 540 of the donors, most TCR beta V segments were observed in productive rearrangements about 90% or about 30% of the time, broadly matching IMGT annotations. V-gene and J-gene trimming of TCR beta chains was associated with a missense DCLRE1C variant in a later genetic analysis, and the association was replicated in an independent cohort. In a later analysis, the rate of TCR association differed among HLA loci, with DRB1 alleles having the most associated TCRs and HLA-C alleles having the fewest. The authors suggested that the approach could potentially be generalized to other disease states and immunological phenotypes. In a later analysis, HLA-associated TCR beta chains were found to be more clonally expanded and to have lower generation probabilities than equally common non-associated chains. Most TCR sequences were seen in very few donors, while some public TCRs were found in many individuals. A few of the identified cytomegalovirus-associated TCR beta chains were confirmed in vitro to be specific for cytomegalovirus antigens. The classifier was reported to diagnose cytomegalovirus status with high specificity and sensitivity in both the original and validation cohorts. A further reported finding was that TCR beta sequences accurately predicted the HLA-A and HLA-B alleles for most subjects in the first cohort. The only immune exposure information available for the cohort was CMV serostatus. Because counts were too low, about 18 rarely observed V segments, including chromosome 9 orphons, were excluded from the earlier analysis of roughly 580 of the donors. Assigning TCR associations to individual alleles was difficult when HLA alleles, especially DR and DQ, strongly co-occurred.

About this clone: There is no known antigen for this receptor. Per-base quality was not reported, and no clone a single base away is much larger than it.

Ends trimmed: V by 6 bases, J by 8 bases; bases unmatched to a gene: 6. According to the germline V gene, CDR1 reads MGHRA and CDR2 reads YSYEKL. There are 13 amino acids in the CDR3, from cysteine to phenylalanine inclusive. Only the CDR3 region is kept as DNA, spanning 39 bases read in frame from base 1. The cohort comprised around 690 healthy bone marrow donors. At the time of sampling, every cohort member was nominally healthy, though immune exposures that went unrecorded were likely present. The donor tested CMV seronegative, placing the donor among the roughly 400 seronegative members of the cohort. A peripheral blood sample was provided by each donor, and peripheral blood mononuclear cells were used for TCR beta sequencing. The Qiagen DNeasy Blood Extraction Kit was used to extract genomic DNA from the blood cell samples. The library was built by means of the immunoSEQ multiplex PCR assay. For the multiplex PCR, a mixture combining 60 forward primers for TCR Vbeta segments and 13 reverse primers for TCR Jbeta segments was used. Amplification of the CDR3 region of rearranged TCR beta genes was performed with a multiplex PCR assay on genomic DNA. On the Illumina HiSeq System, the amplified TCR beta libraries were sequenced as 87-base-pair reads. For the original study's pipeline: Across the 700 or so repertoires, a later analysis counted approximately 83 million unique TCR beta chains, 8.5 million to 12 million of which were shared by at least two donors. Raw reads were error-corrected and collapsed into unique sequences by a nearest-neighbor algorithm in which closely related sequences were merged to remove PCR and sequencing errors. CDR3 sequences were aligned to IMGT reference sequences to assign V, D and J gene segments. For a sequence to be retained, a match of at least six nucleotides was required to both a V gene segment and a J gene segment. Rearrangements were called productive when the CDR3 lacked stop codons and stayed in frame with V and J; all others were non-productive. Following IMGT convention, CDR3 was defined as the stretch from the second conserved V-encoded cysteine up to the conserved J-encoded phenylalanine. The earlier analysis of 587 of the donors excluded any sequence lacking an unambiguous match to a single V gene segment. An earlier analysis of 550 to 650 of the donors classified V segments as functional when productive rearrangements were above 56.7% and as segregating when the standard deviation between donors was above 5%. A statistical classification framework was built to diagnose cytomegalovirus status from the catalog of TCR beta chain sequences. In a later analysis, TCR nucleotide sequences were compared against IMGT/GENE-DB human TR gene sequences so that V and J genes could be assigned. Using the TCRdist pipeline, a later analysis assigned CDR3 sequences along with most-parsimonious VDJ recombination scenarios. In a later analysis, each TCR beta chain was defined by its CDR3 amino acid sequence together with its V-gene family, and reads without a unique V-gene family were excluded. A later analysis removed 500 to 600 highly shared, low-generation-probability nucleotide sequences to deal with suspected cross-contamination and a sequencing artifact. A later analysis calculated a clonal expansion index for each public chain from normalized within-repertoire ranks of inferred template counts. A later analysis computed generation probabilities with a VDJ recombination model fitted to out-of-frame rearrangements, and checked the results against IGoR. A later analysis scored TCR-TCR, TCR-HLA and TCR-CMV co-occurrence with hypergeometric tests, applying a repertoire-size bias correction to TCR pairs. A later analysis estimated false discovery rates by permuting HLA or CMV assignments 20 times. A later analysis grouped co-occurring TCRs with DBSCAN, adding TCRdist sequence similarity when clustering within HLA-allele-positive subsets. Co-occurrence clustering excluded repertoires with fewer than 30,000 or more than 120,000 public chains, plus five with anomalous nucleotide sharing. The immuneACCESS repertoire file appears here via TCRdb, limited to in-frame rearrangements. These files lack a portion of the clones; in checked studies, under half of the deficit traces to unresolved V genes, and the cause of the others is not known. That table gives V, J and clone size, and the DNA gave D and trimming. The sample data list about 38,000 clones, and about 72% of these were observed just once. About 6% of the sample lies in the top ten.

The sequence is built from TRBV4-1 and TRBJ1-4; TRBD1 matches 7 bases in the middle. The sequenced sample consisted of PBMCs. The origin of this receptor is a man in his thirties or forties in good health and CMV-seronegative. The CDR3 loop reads CASRPTGREKLFF. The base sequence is TGCGCCAGCAGGCCGACAGGGAGGGAAAAACTGTTTTTT.